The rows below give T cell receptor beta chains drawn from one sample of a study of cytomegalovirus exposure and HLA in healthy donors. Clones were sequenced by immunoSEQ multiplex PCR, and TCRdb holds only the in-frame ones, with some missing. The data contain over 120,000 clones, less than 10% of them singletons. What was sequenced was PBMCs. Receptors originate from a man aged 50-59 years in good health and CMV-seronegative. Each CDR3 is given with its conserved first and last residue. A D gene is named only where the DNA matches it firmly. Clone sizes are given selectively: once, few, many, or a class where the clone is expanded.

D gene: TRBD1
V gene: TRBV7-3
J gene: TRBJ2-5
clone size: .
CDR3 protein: CASRLPGQPQETQYF
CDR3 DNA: TGTGCCAGCAGATTACCGGGACAGCCACAAGAGACCCAGTACTTC

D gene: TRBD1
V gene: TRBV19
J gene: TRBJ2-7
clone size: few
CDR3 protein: CASSSDRAYEQYF
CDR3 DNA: TGTGCCAGTAGCAGTGACAGGGCCTACGAGCAGTACTTC

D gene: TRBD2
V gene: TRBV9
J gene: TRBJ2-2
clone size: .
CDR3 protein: CASSVEAGLAGTTGELFF
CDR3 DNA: TGTGCCAGCAGCGTAGAGGCAGGTCTAGCGGGAACCACCGGGGAGCTGTTTTTT

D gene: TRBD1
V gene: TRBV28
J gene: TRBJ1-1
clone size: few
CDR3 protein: CASTGGRGPEAFF
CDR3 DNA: TGTGCCAGCACTGGGGGCAGGGGGCCTGAAGCTTTCTTT

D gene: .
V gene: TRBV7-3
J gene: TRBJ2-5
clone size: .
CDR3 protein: CASSYRGGGQETQYF
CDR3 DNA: TGTGCCAGCAGCTATAGAGGGGGGGGCCAAGAGACCCAGTACTTC

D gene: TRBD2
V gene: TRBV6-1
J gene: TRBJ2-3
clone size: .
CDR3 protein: CASSEPTSGGYGTQYF
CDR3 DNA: TGTGCCAGCAGTGAACCGACTAGCGGGGGGTACGGTACGCAGTATTTT

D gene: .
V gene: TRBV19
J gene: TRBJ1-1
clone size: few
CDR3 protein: CASSGDRTALNTEAFF
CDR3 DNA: TGTGCCAGTAGTGGCGACAGGACAGCCTTGAACACTGAAGCTTTCTTT

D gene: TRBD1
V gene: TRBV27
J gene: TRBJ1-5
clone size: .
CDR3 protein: CASSISTGTGSKQPQHF
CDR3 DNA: TGTGCCAGCAGTATCTCCACCGGGACAGGGTCGAAACAGCCCCAGCATTTT

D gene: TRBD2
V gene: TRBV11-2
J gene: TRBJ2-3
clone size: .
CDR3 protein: CASSLRLAGGSRTTDTQYF
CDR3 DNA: TGTGCCAGCAGCTTAAGACTAGCGGGGGGTTCAAGAACCACAGATACGCAGTATTTT

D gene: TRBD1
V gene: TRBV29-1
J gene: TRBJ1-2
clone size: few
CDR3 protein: CSVEGDRERGYTF
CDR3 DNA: TGCAGCGTTGAAGGGGACAGGGAGCGTGGCTACACCTTC

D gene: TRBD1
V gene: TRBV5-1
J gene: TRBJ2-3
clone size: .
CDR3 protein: CASSEPDRDSTDTQYF
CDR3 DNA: TGCGCCAGCAGCGAACCGGACAGGGACAGCACAGATACGCAGTATTTT

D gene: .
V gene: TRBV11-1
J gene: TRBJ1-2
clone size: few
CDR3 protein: CASSLPGTNYGYTF
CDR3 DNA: TGTGCCAGCAGCTTACCAGGTACTAACTATGGCTACACCTTC

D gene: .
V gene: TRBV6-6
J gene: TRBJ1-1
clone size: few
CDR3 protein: CASRLHYRAEAFF
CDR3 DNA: TGTGCCAGCAGACTACATTACAGGGCGGAAGCTTTCTTT

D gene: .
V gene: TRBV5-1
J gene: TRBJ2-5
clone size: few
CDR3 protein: CASSLGRGTQYF
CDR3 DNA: TGCGCCAGCAGCTTGGGTCGAGGGACCCAGTACTTC